This is a list of T cell receptor beta chains from one sample in a study of blood T cell repertoires in COVID-19. TCRdb's copy holds only in-frame clones and misses some; the assay was immunoSEQ multiplex PCR. Among 300,000 to 350,000 clones, 85% to 90% were seen once, and the ten largest hold roughly a tenth. Sample: PBMCs or T cells enriched from blood (not recorded which). All receptors come from a young woman who had recovered from COVID-19. Both conserved end residues are part of each CDR3. A D gene is named only where the DNA matches it firmly. Clone size appears in some rows only: once, few, many, or a class for an expanded clone.

CDR3 DNA,CDR3 protein,clone size,J gene,V gene,CDR3 length,D gene
TGTGCCAGCAGTTACTCGGGCAGGGGGTATAATCAGCCCCAGCATTTT,CASSYSGRGYNQPQHF,.,TRBJ1-5,TRBV6-2/TRBV6-3,16,TRBD1
TGCGCCAGCGACGACGGGGACCAAGAGACCCAGTACTTC,CASDDGDQETQYF,.,TRBJ2-5,TRBV5-1,13,.
TGCGCCAGCAGCCATGCTGGGACTAGCGGGGATGAGCAGTTCTTC,CASSHAGTSGDEQFF,.,TRBJ2-1,TRBV4-3,15,TRBD2
TGTGCCACCAGTGACCCAAACTATGGCTACACCTTC,CATSDPNYGYTF,.,TRBJ1-2,TRBV24-1,12,.
TGTGCCAGCAGCCGCCCAACCTTCCGGGACAGGGGCCACGAGCAGTACTTC,CASSRPTFRDRGHEQYF,.,TRBJ2-7,TRBV5-5,17,TRBD1
TGTGCCAGCAGTTTGGCCGGGACAGGCTTAAATGAGCAGTTCTTC,CASSLAGTGLNEQFF,.,TRBJ2-1,TRBV27,15,TRBD1
TGTGCCAGCAGCTTACAGGGGTCACAGCCCCAGCATTTT,CASSLQGSQPQHF,.,TRBJ1-5,TRBV11-2,13,.
TGTGCCAGCTCACCAACAGGGACGAACACTGAAGCTTTCTTT,CASSPTGTNTEAFF,.,TRBJ1-1,TRBV18,14,.
TGTGCCAGCAGCCAAGGCGACAGCTTGAACACTGAAGCTTTCTTT,CASSQGDSLNTEAFF,once,TRBJ1-1,TRBV3-1/TRBV3-2,15,.
TGTGCCAGCAGCTTGGCGTCAGGGGGAACGGGTGAGCAGTACTTC,CASSLASGGTGEQYF,.,TRBJ2-7,TRBV5-5,15,TRBD1
TGTGCCAGCAGTTTATCCAGTAACCCGTGGAGCTCCTATAATTCACCCCTCCACTTT,CASSLSSNPWSSYNSPLHF,.,TRBJ1-6,TRBV28,19,.